This TCR beta chain emerged from a study of shared clonotypes between healthy human individuals. Overall study results and limits: It was anticipated that sequencing depth would influence how many clonotypes donors shared.

CDR3 length: 17 amino acids. V was clipped by 8 bases and J by 6 bases; unmatched bases: 14. Germline values: CDR1 MDHEN, CDR2 SYDVKM. Each replicate PCR on the sorted subsets used 200 to 250 ng DNA (around 30,000 T cell genomes). Here immunoSEQ multiplex PCR was the method, and the copy in TCRdb shows in-frame clones only, minus some. The table records around 510,000 clones, 95% to 96% of them present only once. A remark on this clone: The target antigen is unknown.

The material sequenced was naive CD4+ T cells sorted from blood. Indicated subset: CD45RA+ positively selected. The receptor was isolated from a woman under 40 in good health. This chain uses TRBV28 with TRBJ1-5, with 12 bases aligning to TRBD1. The CDR3 reads CASLGIRDRGRVQPQHF. The CDR3 DNA follows: TGTGCCAGCTTGGGGATCCGGGACAGGGGGCGTGTTCAGCCCCAGCATTTT.